A single sample is the source of the 17 T cell receptor beta chains below, sequenced in a study of T cell repertoires in cytomegalovirus infection. TCRdb recomputed calls from the reads with MiXCR, one row per CDR3 protein. Of 100,000 to 150,000 distinct CDR3 sequences listed, roughly 9% were seen once; the top ten hold around 9.1%. Material: PBMCs. The receptors stem from a human donor in good health (CMV status not recorded). Some clones in this sample may be carry-over from other donors' samples.

This clonotype was recorded many times. This chain connects TRBV5-1 to TRBJ1-1; no clear D gene. CDR1 is SGHRS and CDR2 is YFSETQ in the germline V gene. The CDR3 runs to 18 residues. V dropped 1 base and J dropped 3 bases, with 22 bases sitting between them. The CDR3, as DNA: TGCGCCAGCAGCTTGATGGGCAGACCCCGGAAAGTGGACACTGAAGCTTTCTTT. Protein product: CASSLMGRPRKVDTEAFF.

This clonotype was detected only a few times. The CDR3 DNA sequence: TGCAGTGCTAGAAGTCCGGGACAGGGTTACAATCAGCCCCAGCATTTT. It is translated as CSARSPGQGYNQPQHF. This sequence joins TRBV20-1 and TRBJ1-5; 9 nucleotides line up with TRBD1. CDR3 size: 16 residues. Germline V gene sequence: CDR1 DFQATT, CDR2 SNEGSKA (reference sequence). V was pared by 2 bases and J by 3 bases, with 8 bases of the junction left unmatched.

This clonotype was seen ten or more times. The chain carries TRBV7-2 and TRBJ1-1; D remains ambiguous. The CDR3 is 15 residues long. Germline CDR1 and CDR2: SGHTA and FQGNSA. V lost 0 bases and J 0 bases, leaving 8 bases between the germline ends. The CDR3 spells CASSLARRMNTEAFF. The CDR3 nucleotides read TGTGCCAGCAGCTTAGCGCGGAGAATGAACACTGAAGCTTTCTTT.

This clonotype occurred a few times. The chain recombines TRBV12-3 or TRBV12-4 with TRBJ2-3, with D maybe TRBD1 (6 bases). V lost 3 bases and J 0 bases, leaving 10 bases between the germline ends. The CDR3 consists of 15 residues. The CDR3 loop is CASSFNDRSTDTQYF. The CDR3 DNA follows: TGTGCCAGCAGTTTCAACGACAGGAGCACAGATACGCAGTATTTT.

In regard to this clonotype: A much larger clone differs from this one at a single base, so this may be a read error. The chain uses TRBV6-5 and TRBJ2-1, with TRBD2 identical over 7 bases. CDR1 is MNHEY, CDR2 SVGAGI, per germline. The CDR3 has 16 residues. V was pared by 4 bases and J by 6 bases, with 12 bases of the junction left unmatched. The CDR3, as DNA: TGTGCCAGCAGTTTTTCGATTGGGACTAACCTCAATGAGCAGTTCTTC. Protein product: CASSFSIGTNLNEQFF.

This clonotype was observed at least ten times. This chain joins TRBV7-9 and TRBJ2-7; D ambiguous. Per the germline V gene, CDR1 is SEHNR and CDR2 is FQNEAQ (reference sequence). The CDR3 spans 13 residues. V lost 1 base, J lost 1 base, and 5 bases lay in between. The CDR3 protein is CASSLDKSYEQYF. CDR3 DNA sequence: TGTGCCAGCAGCTTAGATAAATCCTACGAGCAGTACTTC.

Note on this clonotype: A read error may be the cause here, since a much bigger clone is one base away. The rearrangement joins TRBV11-1 to TRBJ1-1; no reliable D call. Germline values: CDR1 SGHAT, CDR2 FQDESV (reference sequence). CDR3 length equals 14 residues. For the CDR3, the DNA is TGTGCCAGCGGCTTTCACAGCCCCAACCCTGAAGCTTTCTTT. Amino acids: CASGFHSPNPEAFF.

This clonotype was detected only a few times. The CDR3 coding sequence is TGCGCCAGCAGTTGGACTAGCGGGGGGACCGACGAGCAGTACTTC. As protein: CASSWTSGGTDEQYF. This chain joins TRBV5-1 and TRBJ2-7, with 14 bases lining up with TRBD2. J gave up 5 bases and V 5 bases, and 6 bases lay outside the gene matches. CDR1 SGHRS and CDR2 YFSETQ come from the germline V gene. This CDR3 has 15 amino acids.

This clonotype was counted many times. This rearrangement joins TRBV4-1 to TRBJ1-1; 7 bases align to TRBD1. J gave up 3 bases and V 1 base, and 5 bases lay outside the gene matches. Germline CDR1 is MGHRA and CDR2 is YSYEKL. This CDR3 is 15 amino acids long. CDR3 residues: CASSQGIGGYTEAFF. In DNA form, the CDR3 reads TGCGCCAGCAGCCAAGGAATAGGGGGCTACACTGAAGCTTTCTTT.

This clonotype appeared many times. The V call is TRBV20-1, the J call TRBJ1-2; D gene unclear. Looked up from germline, CDR1 is DFQATT and CDR2 is SNEGSKA (reference sequence). Between the trimmed V and J ends, which lost 0 bases and 0 bases, there was a span of 5 bases. The CDR3 runs 13 residues. The CDR3, as DNA: TGCAGTGCTAGAGATGCGTCTAACTATGGCTACACCTTC. It yields the protein CSARDASNYGYTF.

This clonotype was recorded many times. The rearrangement uses TRBV12-3 or TRBV12-4 and TRBJ1-4, with D tentatively TRBD1 (6 bases). The ends were cut back, 5 bases at V and 7 bases at J, with 17 bases in the middle. The CDR3 extends over 15 amino acids. CDR3 nucleotides: TGTGCCAGCAGTGAGTTTGGACAGTCACGTGAAAAACTGTTTTTT. The encoded protein is CASSEFGQSREKLFF.

Many counts were recorded for this clonotype. The chain links TRBV6-6 to TRBJ1-2, with TRBD1 matching over 8 bases. Germline V gene sequence: CDR1 MNHNY, CDR2 SVGAGI (reference sequence). After removal of 2 bases from V and 8 bases from J, the junction contained 7 bases not matched to a gene. The CDR3 has 14 residues. In nucleotides, the CDR3 is TGTGCCAGCAGTTACCCGGACAGGGAGGGCGGCTACACCTTC. It codes for CASSYPDREGGYTF.

This chain uses TRBV5-4 with TRBJ1-1; D is undetermined. Germline V gene sequence: CDR1 SGHNT, CDR2 YYREEE (reference sequence). The CDR3 is 13 amino acids. V was cut by 0 bases and J by 7 bases, with 10 bases left in between. CDR3 coding DNA: TGTGCCAGCAGCTTGGGGGGTTACAGTGAAGCTTTCTTT. Its protein product is CASSLGGYSEAFF.

This clonotype occurred many times. The chain uses TRBV7-2 and TRBJ1-3; TRBD1 aligns across 9 bases. Germline V gene lookup returns CDR1 SGHTA and CDR2 FQGNSA. The CDR3 length is 15 residues. V gave up 5 bases and J gave up 3 bases; unmatched junction bases: 5. DNA of the CDR3: TGTGCCAGCAGCATAGGGACAGGGCTTGGAAACACCATATATTTT. This sequence encodes CASSIGTGLGNTIYF.

V gene TRBV20-1 combines with J gene TRBJ1-3, with TRBD1 matching over 9 bases. The V gene's germline CDR1 is DFQATT and CDR2 SNEGSKA (reference sequence). The CDR3 loop spans 14 amino acids. J lost 4 bases, V lost 2 bases, and 3 bases had no gene match. CDR3 DNA sequence: TGCAGTGCTAGATACAGGGGGCGAGGAAACACCATATATTTT. Translating gives CSARYRGRGNTIYF.

The rearrangement links TRBV5-1 to TRBJ1-3, with D possibly matching TRBD1 (5 bases). Trimming removed 0 bases from V and 7 bases from J, with 11 bases in between. From germline, CDR1 is SGHRS and CDR2 YFSETQ. This CDR3 contains 14 residues. The CDR3 DNA is TGCGCCAGCAGCTTGGCCTCAGGGTGGAACACCATATATTTT. Translated: CASSLASGWNTIYF.

The sample holds many counts of this clonotype. The chain joins TRBV20-1 to TRBJ2-1; 11 bases fit TRBD2. The CDR3 sequence is 14 residues long. Germline V gene sequence: CDR1 DFQATT, CDR2 SNEGSKA (reference sequence). Trimming removed 6 bases from V and 2 bases from J; junction bases left unmatched: 3. The CDR3 reads CSAEGLAAYNEQFF. The CDR3 nucleotides are TGCAGTGCCGAGGGACTAGCGGCCTACAATGAGCAGTTCTTC.